This TCR beta chain comes out of a study of STAT3 mutations in large granular lymphocyte leukemia. At the level of the study: Roughly half of the longitudinally sequenced T-LGLL patients carried detectable canonical activating STAT3 mutations. General observations from the study: In about 30% of the 18 patients, new TCR clonotypes emerged after therapy. Clonal expansion was inferred from samples taken at other timepoints. In some patients, a small highly pathogenic clone possibly went undetected. In T-cell large granular lymphocyte leukemia, about half of patients showed multiple immunodominant subclonotypes.

Comments on this clone: Its antigen is as yet unknown.

The data were produced by immunoSEQ multiplex PCR, yet TCRdb's version contains in-frame clones alone and is incomplete. Here the sample spans 17,000 or so clones, 84% being singletons. V lost 8 bases to trimming and J lost 8 bases; unmatched junction nucleotides: 8. The CDR3 has 13 amino acids. Germline V lookup: CDR1 SNHLY, CDR2 FYNNEI. Sequenced: peripheral blood mononuclear cells. This sequence was found in a man in his forties or fifties with T-cell large granular lymphocyte leukemia. Some clones in this sample may be carry-over from other donors' samples. The chain is built from TRBV2 and TRBJ1-4, with TRBD1 matching 7 bases. CDR3 DNA sequence: TGTGCCAGCCAGGGGGAATCAGGAGAAAAACTGTTTTTT. This codes for CASQGESGEKLFF.